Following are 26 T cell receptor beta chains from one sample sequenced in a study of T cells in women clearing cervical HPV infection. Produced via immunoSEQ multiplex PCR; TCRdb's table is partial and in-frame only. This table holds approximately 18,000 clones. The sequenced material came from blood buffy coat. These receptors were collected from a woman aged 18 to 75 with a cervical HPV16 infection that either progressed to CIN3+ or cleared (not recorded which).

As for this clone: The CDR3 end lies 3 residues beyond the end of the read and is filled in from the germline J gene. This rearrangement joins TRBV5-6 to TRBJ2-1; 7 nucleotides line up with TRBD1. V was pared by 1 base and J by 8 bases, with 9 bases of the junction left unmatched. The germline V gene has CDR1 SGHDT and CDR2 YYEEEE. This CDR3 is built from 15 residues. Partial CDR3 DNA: TGTGCCAGCAGCTTGAACAGGGGACGAAGAGATGAG. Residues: CASSLNRGRRDE. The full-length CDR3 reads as CASSLNRGRRDEQFF. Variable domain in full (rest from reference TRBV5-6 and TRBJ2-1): DAGVTQSPTHLIKTRGQQVTLRCSPKSGHDTVSWYQQALGQGPQFIFQYYEEEERQRGNFPDRFSGHQFPNYSSELNVNALLLGDSALYLCASSLNRGRRDEQFFGPGTRLTVL.

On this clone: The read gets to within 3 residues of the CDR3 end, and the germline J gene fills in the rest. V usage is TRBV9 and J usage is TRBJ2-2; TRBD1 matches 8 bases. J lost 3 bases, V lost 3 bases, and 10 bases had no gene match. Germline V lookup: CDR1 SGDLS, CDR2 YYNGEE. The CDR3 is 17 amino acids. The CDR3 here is CASSASGQGRYTGELFF. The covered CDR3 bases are TGTGCCAGCAGCGCGTCAGGACAGGGTCGTTACACCGGGGAG.

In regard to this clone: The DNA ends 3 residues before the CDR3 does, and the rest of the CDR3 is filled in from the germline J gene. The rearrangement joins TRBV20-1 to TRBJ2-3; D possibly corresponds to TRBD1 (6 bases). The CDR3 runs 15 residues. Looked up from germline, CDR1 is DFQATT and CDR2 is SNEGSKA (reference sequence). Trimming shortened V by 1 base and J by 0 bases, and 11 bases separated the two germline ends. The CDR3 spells CSARAGQPSTDTQYF. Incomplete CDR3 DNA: TGCAGTGCTAGAGCCGGACAGCCTAGCACAGATACG.

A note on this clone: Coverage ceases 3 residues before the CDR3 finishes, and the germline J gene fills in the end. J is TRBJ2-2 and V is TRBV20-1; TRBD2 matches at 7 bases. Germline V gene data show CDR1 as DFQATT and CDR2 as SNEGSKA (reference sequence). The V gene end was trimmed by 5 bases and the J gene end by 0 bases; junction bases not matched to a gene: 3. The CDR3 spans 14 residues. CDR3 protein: CSALGLANTGELFF. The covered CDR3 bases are TGCAGTGCTCTTGGACTAGCGAACACCGGGGAG.

This chain's CDR3 is CASSLGLRGRGNTIYF. CDR3 DNA, as far as it was read: TGTGCCAGCAGCTTAGGCCTCAGGGGGCGAGGAAACACC. The chain recombines TRBV7-6 with TRBJ1-3; 8 bases match TRBD1. The sequenced fragment ends 3 residues before the CDR3 boundary, so the rest is inferred from the germline J gene. This CDR3 region has 16 residues. Germline values: CDR1 SGHVS, CDR2 FNYEAQ. Germline trimming cut 1 base from V and 4 bases from J; bases unmatched to any gene: 6.

CDR3 bases read: TGTGCCACCCGGGACAGGATAAGTTTAGATGAAAAA. Residues: CATRDRISLDEK. The CDR3, in full, reads CATRDRISLDEKLFF. The V gene is TRBV15, the J gene TRBJ1-4; TRBD1 agrees at 8 bases. The read falls 3 residues short of the CDR3 end, and the missing part is taken from the germline J gene. From germline, CDR1 is LNHNV and CDR2 YYDKDF (reference sequence). This CDR3 spans 15 amino acids. The J segment lost 6 bases and the V segment lost 8 bases, leaving 11 bases of the junction unmatched.

CDR3 DNA, as far as it was read: TGTGCCAGCAGTCCACTAGCGGGGGGGGTCTATGAG. This gives the protein CASSPLAGGVYE. The entire CDR3 reads CASSPLAGGVYEQFF. The rearrangement links TRBV6-4 to TRBJ2-1; 13 bases map to TRBD2. Read coverage stops 3 residues before the CDR3 terminus; the germline J gene supplies the remainder. Looked up from germline, CDR1 is MRHNA and CDR2 is SNTAGT. V lost 5 bases, J lost 8 bases, and 6 bases stayed unmatched. The CDR3 loop spans 15 amino acids.

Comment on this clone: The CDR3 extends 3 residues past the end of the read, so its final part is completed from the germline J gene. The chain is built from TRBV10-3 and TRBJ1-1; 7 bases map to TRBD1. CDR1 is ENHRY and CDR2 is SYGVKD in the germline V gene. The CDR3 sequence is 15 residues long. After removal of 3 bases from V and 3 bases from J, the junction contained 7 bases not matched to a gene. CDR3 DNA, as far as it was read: TGTGCCATCAGTGACACTAAGGGACAGTACACTGAA. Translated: CAISDTKGQYTE. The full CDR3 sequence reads CAISDTKGQYTEAFF.

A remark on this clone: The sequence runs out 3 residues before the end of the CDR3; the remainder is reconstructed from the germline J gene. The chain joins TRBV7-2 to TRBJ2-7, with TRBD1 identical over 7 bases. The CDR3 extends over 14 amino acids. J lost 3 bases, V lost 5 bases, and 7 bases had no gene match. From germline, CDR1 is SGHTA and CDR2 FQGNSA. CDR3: CASSLDGTDYEQYF. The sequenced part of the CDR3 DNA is TGTGCCAGCAGCCTAGATGGGACAGACTACGAG.

CDR3 residues: CASRGDRGRVNEQFF. The CDR3 bases that were read are TGTGCCAGCAGGGGGGACAGGGGGCGGGTCAATGAG. V is TRBV2 and J is TRBJ2-1, with 12 bases lining up with TRBD1. The CDR3 end is not reached by the read, which stops 3 residues before it; the germline J gene fills it in. With 6 bases clipped from V and 6 bases from J, the junction kept 6 bases outside the gene matches. The CDR3 extends over 15 amino acids. Germline V gives CDR1 SNHLY, CDR2 FYNNEI. Drawing the rest from reference TRBV2 and TRBJ2-1, the complete variable domain is EPEVTQTPSHQVTQMGQEVILRCVPISNHLYFYWYRQILGQKVEFLVSFYNNEISEKSEIFDDQFSVERPDGSNFTLKIRSTKLEDSAMYFCASRGDRGRVNEQFFGPGTRLTVL.

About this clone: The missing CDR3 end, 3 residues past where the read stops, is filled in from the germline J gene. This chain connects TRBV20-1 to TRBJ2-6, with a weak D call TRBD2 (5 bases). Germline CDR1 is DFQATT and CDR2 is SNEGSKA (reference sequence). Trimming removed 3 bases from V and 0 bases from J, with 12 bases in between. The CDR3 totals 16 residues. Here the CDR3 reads CSASAGVVSGANVLTF. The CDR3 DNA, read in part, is TGCAGTGCTAGTGCGGGTGTTGTCTCTGGGGCCAACGTC.

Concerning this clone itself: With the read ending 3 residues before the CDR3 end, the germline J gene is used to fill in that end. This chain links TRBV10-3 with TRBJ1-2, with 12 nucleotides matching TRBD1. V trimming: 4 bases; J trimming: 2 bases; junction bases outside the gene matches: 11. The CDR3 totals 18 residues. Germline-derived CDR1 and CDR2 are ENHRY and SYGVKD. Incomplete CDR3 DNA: TGTGCCATCAGTGCGCCGGGACAGGGGGCTGAAGGCAACTATGGC. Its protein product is CAISAPGQGAEGNYG. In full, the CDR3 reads CAISAPGQGAEGNYGYTF.

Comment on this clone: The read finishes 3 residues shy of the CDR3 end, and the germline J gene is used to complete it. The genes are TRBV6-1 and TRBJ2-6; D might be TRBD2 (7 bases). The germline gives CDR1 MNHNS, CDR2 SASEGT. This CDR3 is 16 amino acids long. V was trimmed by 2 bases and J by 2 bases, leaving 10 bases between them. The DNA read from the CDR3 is TGTGCCAGCAGTGAAAGGGGGGGGCCTGGGGCCAACGTC. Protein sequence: CASSERGGPGANV. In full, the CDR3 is CASSERGGPGANVLTF.

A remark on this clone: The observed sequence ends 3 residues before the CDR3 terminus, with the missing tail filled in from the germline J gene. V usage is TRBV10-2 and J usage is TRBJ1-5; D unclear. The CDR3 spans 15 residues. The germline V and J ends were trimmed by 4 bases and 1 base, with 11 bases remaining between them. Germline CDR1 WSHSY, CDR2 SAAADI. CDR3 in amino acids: CASSVFTGSNQPQHF. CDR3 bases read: TGCGCCAGCAGTGTCTTCACGGGGAGCAATCAGCCC.

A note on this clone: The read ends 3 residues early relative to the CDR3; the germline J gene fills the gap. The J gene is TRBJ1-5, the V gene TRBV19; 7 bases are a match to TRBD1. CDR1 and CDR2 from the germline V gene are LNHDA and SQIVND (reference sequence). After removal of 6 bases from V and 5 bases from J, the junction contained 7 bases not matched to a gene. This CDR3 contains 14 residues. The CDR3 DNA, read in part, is TGTGCCAGTAGCCTCGACAGGGCGTATCAGCCC. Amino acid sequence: CASSLDRAYQP. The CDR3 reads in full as CASSLDRAYQPQHF. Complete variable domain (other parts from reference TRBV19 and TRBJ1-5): DGGITQSPKYLFRKEGQNVTLSCEQNLNHDAMYWYRQDPGQGLRLIYYSQIVNDFQKGDIAEGYSVSREKKESFPLTVTSAQKNPTAFYLCASSLDRAYQPQHFGDGTRLSIL.

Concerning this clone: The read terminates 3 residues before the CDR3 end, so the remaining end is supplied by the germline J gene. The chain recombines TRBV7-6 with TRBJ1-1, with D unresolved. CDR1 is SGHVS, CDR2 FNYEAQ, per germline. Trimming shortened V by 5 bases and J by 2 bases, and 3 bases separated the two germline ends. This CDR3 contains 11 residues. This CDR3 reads CASSLNTEAFF. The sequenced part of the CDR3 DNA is TGTGCCAGCAGCCTAAACACTGAA.

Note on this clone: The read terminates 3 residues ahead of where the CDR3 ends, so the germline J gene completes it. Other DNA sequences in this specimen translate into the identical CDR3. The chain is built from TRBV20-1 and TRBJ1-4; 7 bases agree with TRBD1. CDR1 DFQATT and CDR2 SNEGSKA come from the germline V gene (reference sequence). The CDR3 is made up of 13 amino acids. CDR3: CSASGGQNEKLFF. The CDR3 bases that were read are TGCAGCGCTTCAGGGGGTCAGAATGAAAAA.

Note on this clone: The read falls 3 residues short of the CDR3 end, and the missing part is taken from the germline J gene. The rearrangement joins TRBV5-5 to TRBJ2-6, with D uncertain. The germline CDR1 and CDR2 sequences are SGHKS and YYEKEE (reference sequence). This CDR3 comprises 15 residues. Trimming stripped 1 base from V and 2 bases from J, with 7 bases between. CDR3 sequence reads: CASSLTTTGANVLTF. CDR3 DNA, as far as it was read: TGTGCCAGCAGCTTGACTACTACTGGGGCCAACGTC.

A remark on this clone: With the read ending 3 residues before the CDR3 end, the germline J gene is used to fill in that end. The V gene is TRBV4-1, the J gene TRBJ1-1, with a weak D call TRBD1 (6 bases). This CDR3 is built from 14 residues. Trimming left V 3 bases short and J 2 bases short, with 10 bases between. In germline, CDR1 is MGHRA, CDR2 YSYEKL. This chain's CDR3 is CASSHPTGNTEAFF. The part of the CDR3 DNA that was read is TGCGCCAGCAGCCACCCGACAGGAAACACTGAA.

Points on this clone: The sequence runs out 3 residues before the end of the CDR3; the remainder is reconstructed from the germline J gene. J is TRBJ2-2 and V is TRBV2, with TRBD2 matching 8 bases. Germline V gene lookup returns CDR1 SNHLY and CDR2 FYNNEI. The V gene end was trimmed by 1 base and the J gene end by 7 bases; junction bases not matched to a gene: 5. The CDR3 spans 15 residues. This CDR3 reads CASSEEAGVGGELFF. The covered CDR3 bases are TGTGCCAGCAGTGAAGAAGCGGGGGTCGGCGGGGAG.

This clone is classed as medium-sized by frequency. This CDR3 is CASSSTSGGTDTQYF. CDR3 DNA (partial): TGTGCCAGCTCATCAACTAGCGGGGGGACAGATACG. The chain links TRBV18 to TRBJ2-3, with 12 bases matching TRBD2. The read finishes 3 residues shy of the CDR3 end, and the germline J gene is used to complete it. V lost 5 bases, J lost 3 bases, and 3 bases stayed unmatched. The germline gives CDR1 KGHSH, CDR2 LQKENI. The CDR3 is made up of 15 amino acids.

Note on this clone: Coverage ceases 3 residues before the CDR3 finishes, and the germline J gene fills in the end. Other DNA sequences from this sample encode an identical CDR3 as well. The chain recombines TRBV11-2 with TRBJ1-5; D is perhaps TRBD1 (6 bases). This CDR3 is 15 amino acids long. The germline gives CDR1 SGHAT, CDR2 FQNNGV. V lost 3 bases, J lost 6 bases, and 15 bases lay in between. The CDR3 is CASSFGRGLGQPQHF. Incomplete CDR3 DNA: TGTGCCAGCAGCTTCGGCAGGGGCTTGGGTCAGCCC.

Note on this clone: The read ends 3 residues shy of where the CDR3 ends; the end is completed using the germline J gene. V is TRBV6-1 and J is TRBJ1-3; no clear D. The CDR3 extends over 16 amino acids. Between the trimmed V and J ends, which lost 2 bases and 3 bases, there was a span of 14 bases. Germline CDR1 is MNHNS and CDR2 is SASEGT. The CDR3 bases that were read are TGTGCCAGCAGTGAAAAAGCTCGCACCTATGGAAACACC. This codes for CASSEKARTYGNT. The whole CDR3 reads CASSEKARTYGNTIYF.

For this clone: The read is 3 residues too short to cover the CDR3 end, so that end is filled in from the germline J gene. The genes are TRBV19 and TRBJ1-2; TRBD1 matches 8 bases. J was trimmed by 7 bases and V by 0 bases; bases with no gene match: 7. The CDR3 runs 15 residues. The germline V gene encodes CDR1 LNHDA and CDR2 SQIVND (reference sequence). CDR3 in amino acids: CASSIDGRQGSGYTF. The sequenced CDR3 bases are TGTGCCAGTAGTATAGACGGGAGACAGGGGAGTGGC. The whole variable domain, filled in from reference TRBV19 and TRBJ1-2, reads DGGITQSPKYLFRKEGQNVTLSCEQNLNHDAMYWYRQDPGQGLRLIYYSQIVNDFQKGDIAEGYSVSREKKESFPLTVTSAQKNPTAFYLCASSIDGRQGSGYTFGSGTRLTVV.

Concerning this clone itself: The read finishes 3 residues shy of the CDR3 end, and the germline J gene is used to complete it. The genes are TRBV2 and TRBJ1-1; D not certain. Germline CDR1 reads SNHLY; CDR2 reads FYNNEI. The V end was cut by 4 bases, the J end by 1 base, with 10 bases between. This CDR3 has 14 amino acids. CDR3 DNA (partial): TGTGCCAGCAGTGTTAACAGTCGGAACACTGAA. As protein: CASSVNSRNTE. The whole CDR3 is CASSVNSRNTEAFF. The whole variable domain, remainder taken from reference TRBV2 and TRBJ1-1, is EPEVTQTPSHQVTQMGQEVILRCVPISNHLYFYWYRQILGQKVEFLVSFYNNEISEKSEIFDDQFSVERPDGSNFTLKIRSTKLEDSAMYFCASSVNSRNTEAFFGQGTRLTVV.

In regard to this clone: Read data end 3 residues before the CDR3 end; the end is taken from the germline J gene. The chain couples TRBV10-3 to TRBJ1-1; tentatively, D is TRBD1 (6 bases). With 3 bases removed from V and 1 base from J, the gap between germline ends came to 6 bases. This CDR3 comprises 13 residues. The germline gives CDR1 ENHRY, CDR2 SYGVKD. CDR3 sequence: CAISEQGNTEAFF. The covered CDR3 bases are TGTGCCATCAGTGAACAGGGGAACACTGAA.